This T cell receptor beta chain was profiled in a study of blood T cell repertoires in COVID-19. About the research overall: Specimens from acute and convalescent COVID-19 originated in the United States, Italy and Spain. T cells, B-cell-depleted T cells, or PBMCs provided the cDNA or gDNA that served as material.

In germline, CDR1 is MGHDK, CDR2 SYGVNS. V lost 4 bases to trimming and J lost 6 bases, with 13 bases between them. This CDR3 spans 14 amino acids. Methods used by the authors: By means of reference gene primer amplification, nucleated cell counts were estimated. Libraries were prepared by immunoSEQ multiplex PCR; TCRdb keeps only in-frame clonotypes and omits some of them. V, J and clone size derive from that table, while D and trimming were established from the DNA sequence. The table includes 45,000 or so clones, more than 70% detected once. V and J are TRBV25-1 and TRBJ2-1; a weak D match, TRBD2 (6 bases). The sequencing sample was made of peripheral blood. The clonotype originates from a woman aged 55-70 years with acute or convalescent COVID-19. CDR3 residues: CASSALSGGNEQFF. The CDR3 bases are TGTGCCAGCAGTGCCCTATCCGGGGGCAATGAGCAGTTCTTC.